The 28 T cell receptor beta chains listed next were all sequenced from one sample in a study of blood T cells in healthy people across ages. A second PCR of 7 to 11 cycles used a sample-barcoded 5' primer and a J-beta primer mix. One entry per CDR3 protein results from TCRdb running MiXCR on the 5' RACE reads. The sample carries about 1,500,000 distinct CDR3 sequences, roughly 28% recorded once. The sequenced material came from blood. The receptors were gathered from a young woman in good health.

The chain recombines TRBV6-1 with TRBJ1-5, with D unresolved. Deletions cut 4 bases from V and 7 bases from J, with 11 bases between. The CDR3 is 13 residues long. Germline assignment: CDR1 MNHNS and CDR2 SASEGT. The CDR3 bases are TGTGCCAGCAGTGGTTTGGGGATCCAGCCCCAGCATTTT. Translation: CASSGLGIQPQHF.

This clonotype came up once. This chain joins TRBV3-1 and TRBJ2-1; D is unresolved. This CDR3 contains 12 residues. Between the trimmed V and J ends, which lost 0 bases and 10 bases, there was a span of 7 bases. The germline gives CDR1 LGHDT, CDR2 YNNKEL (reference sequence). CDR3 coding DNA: TGTGCCAGCAGCCAAGATGAAAGGGAGCAGTTCTTC. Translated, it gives CASSQDEREQFF.

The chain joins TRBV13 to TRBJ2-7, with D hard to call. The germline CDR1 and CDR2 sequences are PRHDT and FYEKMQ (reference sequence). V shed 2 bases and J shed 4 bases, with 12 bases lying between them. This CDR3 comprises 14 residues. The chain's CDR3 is CASSLTRLPYEQYF. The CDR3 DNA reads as TGTGCCAGCAGCTTAACCAGGCTCCCTTACGAGCAGTACTTC.

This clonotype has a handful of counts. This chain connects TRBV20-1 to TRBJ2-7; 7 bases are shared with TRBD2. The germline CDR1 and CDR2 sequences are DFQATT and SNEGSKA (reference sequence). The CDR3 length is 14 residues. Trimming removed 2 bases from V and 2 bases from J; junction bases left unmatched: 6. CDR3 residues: CSARRGEGPYEQYF. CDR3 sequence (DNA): TGCAGTGCTAGACGGGGGGAGGGACCCTACGAGCAGTACTTC.

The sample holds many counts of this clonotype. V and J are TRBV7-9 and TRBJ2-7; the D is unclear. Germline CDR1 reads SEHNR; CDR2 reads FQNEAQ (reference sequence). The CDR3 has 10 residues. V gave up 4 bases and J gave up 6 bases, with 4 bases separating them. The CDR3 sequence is CASSSIEQYF. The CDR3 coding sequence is TGTGCCAGCAGCTCTATCGAGCAGTACTTC. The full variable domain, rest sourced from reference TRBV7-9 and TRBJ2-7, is DTGVSQNPRHKITKRGQNVTFRCDPISEHNRLYWYRQTLGQGPEFLTYFQNEAQLEKSRLLSDRFSAERPKGSFSTLEIQRTEQGDSAMYLCASSSIEQYFGPGTRLTVT.

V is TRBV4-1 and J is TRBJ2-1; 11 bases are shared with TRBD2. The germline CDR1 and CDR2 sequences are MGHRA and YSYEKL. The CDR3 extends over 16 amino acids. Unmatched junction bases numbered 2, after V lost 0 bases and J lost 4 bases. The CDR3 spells CASSQDSSGRYNEQFF. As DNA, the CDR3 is TGCGCCAGCAGCCAAGATTCTAGCGGGAGGTACAATGAGCAGTTCTTC.

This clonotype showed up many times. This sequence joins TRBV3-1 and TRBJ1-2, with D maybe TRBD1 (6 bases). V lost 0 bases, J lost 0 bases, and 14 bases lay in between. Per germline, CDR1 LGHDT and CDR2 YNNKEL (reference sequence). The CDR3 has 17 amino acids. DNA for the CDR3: TGTGCCAGCAGCCAAGATAGGCGACAGGCTCCTAACTATGGCTACACCTTC. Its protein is CASSQDRRQAPNYGYTF.

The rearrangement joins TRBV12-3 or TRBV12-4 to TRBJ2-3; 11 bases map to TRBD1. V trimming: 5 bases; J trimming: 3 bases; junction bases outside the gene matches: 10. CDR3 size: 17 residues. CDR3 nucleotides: TGTGCCAGCAGTCAGGACAGGGGGCGCGGTCTGACAGATACGCAGTATTTT. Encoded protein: CASSQDRGRGLTDTQYF.

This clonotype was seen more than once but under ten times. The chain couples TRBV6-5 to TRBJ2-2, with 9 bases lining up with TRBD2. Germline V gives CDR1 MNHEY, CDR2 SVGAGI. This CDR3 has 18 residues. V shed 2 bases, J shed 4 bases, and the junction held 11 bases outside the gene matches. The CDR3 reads CASSYGPPGAGGTGELFF. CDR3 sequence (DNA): TGTGCCAGCAGTTACGGCCCTCCCGGAGCGGGGGGCACCGGGGAGCTGTTTTTT.

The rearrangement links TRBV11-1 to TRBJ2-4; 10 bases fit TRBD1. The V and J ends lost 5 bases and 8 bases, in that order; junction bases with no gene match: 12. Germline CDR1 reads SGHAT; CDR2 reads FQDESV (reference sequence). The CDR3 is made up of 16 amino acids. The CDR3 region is CASSLRRTGGTDIQYF. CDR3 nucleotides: TGTGCCAGCAGCCTAAGAAGGACAGGGGGAACGGACATTCAGTACTTC.

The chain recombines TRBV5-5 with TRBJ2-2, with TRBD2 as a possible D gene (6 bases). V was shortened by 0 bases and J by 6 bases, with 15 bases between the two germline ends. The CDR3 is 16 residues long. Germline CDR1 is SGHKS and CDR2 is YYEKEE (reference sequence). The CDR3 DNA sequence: TGTGCCAGCAGCTTGGCACCGACTAGATCGGCCGGGGAGCTGTTTTTT. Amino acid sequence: CASSLAPTRSAGELFF.

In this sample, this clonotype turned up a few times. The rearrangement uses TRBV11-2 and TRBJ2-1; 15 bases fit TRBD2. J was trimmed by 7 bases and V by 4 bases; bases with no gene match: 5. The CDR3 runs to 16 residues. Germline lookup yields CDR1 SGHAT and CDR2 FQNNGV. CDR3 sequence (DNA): TGTGCCAGCAGCTCCGGACTAGCGGGAGGGTCGAATGAGCAGTTCTTC. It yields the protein CASSSGLAGGSNEQFF.

CDR3 nucleotides: TGTGCCAGCAGCCTCGGAAGGACTAGTATCAACAATGAGCAGTTCTTC. Its protein product is CASSLGRTSINNEQFF. The V and J genes are TRBV7-8 and TRBJ2-1; TRBD2 agrees at 7 bases. The V segment lost 5 bases and the J segment 5 bases; nucleotides outside the gene matches: 12. Looked up from germline, CDR1 is SGHVS and CDR2 is FQNEAQ. The CDR3 is 16 amino acids.

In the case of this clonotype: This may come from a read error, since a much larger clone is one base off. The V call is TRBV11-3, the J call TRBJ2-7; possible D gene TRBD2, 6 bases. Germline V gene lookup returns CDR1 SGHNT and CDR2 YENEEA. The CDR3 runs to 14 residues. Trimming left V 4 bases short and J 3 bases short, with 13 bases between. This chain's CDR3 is CASSSGASDYEQYF. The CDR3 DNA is TGTGCCAGCAGCTCCGGGGCTAGCGACTACGAGCAGTACTTC. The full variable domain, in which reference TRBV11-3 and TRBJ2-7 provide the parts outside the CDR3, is EAGVVQSPRYKIIEKKQPVAFWCNPISGHNTLYWYLQNLGQGPELLIRYENEEAVDDSQLPKDRFSAERLKGVDSTLKIQPAELGDSAVYLCASSSGASDYEQYFGPGTRLTVT.

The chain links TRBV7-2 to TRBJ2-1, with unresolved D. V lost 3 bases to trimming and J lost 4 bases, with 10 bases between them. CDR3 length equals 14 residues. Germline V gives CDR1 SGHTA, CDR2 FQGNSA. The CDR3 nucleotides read TGTGCCAGCAGCTTCTCCGAGCCGTACAATGAGCAGTTCTTC. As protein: CASSFSEPYNEQFF.

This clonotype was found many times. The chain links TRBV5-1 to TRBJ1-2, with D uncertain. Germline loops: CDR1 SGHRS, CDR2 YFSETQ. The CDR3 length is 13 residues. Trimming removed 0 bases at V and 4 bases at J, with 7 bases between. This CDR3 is CASSLGAIYGYTF. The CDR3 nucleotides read TGCGCCAGCAGCTTGGGGGCTATCTATGGCTACACCTTC.

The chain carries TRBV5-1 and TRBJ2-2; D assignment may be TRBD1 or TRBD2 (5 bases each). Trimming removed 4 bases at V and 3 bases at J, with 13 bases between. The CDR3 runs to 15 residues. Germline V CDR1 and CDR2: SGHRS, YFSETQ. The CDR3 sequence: CASSEGTVDTGELFF. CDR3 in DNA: TGCGCCAGCAGCGAAGGGACGGTAGACACCGGGGAGCTGTTTTTT. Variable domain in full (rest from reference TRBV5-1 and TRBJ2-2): KAGVTQTPRYLIKTRGQQVTLSCSPISGHRSVSWYQQTPGQGLQFLFEYFSETQRNKGNFPGRFSGRQFSNSRSEMNVSTLELGDSALYLCASSEGTVDTGELFFGEGSRLTVL.

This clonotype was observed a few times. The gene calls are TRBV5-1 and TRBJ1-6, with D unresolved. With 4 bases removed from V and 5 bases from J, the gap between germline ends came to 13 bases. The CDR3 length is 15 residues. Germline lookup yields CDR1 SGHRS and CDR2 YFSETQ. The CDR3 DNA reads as TGCGCCAGCAGCCCGGGGTCTCGCCATAATTCACCCCTCCACTTT. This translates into CASSPGSRHNSPLHF.

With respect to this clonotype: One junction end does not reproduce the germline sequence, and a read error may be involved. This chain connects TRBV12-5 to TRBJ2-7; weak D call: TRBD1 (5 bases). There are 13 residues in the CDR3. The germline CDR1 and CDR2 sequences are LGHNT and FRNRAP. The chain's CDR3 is CARGLPDSYEQYF. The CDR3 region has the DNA TGTGCTAGGGGTTTGCCCGACAGCTACGAGCAGTACTTC.

CDR3 protein: CASSREGGRYTGELFF. The CDR3 region has the DNA TGTGCCAGCAGTCGTGAGGGGGGGCGGTACACCGGGGAGCTGTTTTTT. The chain links TRBV28 to TRBJ2-2, with D maybe TRBD2 (7 bases). This CDR3 spans 16 amino acids. The V end lost 5 bases, the J end lost 3 bases, and 16 bases lay between the germline ends. Germline loops: CDR1 MDHEN, CDR2 SYDVKM.

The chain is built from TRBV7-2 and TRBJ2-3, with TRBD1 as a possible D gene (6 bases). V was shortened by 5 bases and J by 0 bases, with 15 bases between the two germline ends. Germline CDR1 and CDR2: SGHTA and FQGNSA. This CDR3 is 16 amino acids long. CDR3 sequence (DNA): TGTGCCAGCAGCCCCGAGAGGGGGATTAGCACAGATACGCAGTATTTT. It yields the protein CASSPERGISTDTQYF.

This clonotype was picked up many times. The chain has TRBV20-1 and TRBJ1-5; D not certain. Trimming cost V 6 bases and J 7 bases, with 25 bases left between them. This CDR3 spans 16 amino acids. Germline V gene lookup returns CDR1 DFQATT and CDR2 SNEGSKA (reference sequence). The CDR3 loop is CSASPLAGEGRQPQHF. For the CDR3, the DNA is TGCAGTGCATCCCCCCTGGCCGGGGAGGGTAGGCAGCCCCAGCATTTT.

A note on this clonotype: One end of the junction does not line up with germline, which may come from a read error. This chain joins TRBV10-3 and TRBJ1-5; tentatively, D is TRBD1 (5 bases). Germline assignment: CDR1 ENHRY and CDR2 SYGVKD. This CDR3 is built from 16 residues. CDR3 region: CTISESLAGSNQPQHF. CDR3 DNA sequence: TGTACCATCAGTGAGTCGTTAGCAGGGAGCAATCAGCCCCAGCATTTT.

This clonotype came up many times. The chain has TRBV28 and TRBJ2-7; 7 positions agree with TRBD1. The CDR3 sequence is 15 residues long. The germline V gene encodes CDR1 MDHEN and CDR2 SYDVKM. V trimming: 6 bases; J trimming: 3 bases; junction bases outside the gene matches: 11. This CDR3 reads CASSHFRGQSYEQYF. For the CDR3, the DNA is TGTGCCAGCAGCCACTTTCGGGGACAGAGCTACGAGCAGTACTTC. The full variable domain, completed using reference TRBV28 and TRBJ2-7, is DVKVTQSSRYLVKRTGEKVFLECVQDMDHENMFWYRQDPGLGLRLIYFSYDVKMKEKGDIPEGYSVSREKKERFSLILESASTNQTSMYLCASSHFRGQSYEQYFGPGTRLTVT.

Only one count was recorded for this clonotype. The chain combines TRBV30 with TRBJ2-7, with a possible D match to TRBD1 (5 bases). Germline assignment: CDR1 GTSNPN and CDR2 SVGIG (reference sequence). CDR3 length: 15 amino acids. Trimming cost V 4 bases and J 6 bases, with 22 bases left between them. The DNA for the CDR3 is TGTGCCTGGAATGTATTGTTGGGGCTTGGTGGCGAGCAGTACTTC. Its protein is CAWNVLLGLGGEQYF. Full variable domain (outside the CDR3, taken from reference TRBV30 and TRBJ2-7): SQTIHQWPATLVQPVGSPLSLECTVEGTSNPNLYWYRQAAGRGLQLLFYSVGIGQISSEVPQNLSASRPQDRQFILSSKKLLLSDSGFYLCAWNVLLGLGGEQYFGPGTRLTVT.

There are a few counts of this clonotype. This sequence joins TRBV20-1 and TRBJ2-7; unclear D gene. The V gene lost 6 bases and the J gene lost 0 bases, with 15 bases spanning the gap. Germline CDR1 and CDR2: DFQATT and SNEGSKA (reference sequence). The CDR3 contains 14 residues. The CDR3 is CSARIATSSYEQYF. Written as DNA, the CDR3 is TGCAGTGCCAGAATAGCAACCAGCTCCTACGAGCAGTACTTC.

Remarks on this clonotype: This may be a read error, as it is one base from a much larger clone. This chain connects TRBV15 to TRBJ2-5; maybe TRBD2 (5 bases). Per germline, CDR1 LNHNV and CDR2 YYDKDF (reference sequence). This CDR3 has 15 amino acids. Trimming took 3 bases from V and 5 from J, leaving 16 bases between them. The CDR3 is CATSSETSGEETQYF. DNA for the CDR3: TGTGCCACCAGCAGCGAAACAAGCGGAGAGGAGACCCAGTACTTC. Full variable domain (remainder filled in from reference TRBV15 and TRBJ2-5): DAMVIQNPRYQVTQFGKPVTLSCSQTLNHNVMYWYQQKSSQAPKLLFHYYDKDFNNEADTPDNFQSRRPNTSFCFLDIRSPGLGDTAMYLCATSSETSGEETQYFGPGTRLLVL.

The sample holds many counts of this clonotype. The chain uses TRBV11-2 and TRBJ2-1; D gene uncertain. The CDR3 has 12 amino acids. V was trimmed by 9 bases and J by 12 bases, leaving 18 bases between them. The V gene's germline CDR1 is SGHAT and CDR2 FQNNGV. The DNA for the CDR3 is TGTGCCAGTAGCCCCAAGGTCGAGCGGCAGTTCTTC. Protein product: CASSPKVERQFF. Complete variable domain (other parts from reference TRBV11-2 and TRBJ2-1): EAGVAQSPRYKIIEKRQSVAFWCNPISGHATLYWYQQILGQGPKLLIQFQNNGVVDDSQLPKDRFSAERLKGVDSTLKIQPAKLEDSAVYLCASSPKVERQFFGPGTRLTVL.